The 30 T cell receptor beta chains listed next were all sequenced from one sample in a study of shared clonotypes between healthy human individuals. Libraries were prepared by immunoSEQ multiplex PCR; TCRdb keeps only in-frame clonotypes and omits some of them. This repertoire shows some 1.4 million clones, around 97% found once; its top ten account for 1% to 1.5%. What was sequenced was naive CD4+ T cells sorted from blood. Subset described: CD45RA+ positively selected. The receptors were sampled from a man younger than 45 in good health.

The CDR3 here is CASSLGQTDTQYF. The CDR3, as DNA: TGTGCCAGCAGTTTGGGACAGACAGATACGCAGTATTTT. V and J are TRBV27 and TRBJ2-3; 7 nucleotides align to TRBD1. Germline trimming cut 3 bases from V and 3 bases from J; bases unmatched to any gene: 0. CDR1 and CDR2 (germline): MNHEY, SMNVEV (reference sequence). This CDR3 is 13 amino acids long.

The rearrangement links TRBV2 to TRBJ1-1, with unresolved D. The CDR3 length is 11 residues. Looked up from germline, CDR1 is SNHLY and CDR2 is FYNNEI. The V and J ends lost 7 bases and 0 bases respectively, with 3 bases between them. The CDR3 sequence: CASMLNTEAFF. CDR3 sequence (DNA): TGTGCCAGCATGCTGAACACTGAAGCTTTCTTT.

The CDR3 nucleotides are TGTGCCAGCTCACCACGGGCCCGACAGTTTTCCGACACTGAAGCTTTCTTT. Protein product: CASSPRARQFSDTEAFF. J is TRBJ1-1 and V is TRBV18; D might be TRBD1 (5 bases). This CDR3 spans 17 amino acids. Germline V gene lookup returns CDR1 KGHSH and CDR2 LQKENI. The V end lost 1 base, the J end lost 3 bases, and 18 bases lay between the germline ends. The variable domain in full, completed from reference TRBV18 and TRBJ1-1, reads NAGVMQNPRHLVRRRGQEARLRCSPMKGHSHVYWYRQLPEEGLKFMVYLQKENIIDESGMPKERFSAEFPKEGPSILRIQQVVRGDSAAYFCASSPRARQFSDTEAFFGQGTRLTVV.

The chain couples TRBV19 to TRBJ2-7, with D tentatively TRBD2 (5 bases). The V end was cut by 5 bases, the J end by 6 bases, with 11 bases between. The CDR3 loop spans 12 amino acids. Germline V lookup: CDR1 LNHDA, CDR2 SQIVND (reference sequence). The CDR3 protein is CASSATRAEQYF. The DNA of the CDR3 is TGTGCCAGTAGTGCCACTAGGGCCGAGCAGTACTTC.

As to this clone: Compared with germline, one end of the junction differs, possibly owing to a read error. In DNA, the CDR3 is TGTGCCAGCAGCTTGGGGACTAGCGTCTTC. Translated, it gives CASSLGTSVF. The V and J genes are TRBV5-8 and TRBJ2-1, with 9 bases aligning to TRBD2. The CDR3 covers 10 residues. Germline V gives CDR1 SGHTS, CDR2 YDEGEE.

The chain is built from TRBV4-1 and TRBJ2-1; the match to TRBD2 covers 10 bases. Germline assignment: CDR1 MGHRA and CDR2 YSYEKL. V was clipped by 1 base and J by 8 bases; unmatched bases: 11. This CDR3 comprises 17 residues. DNA for the CDR3: TGCGCCAGCAGCCAAGCCTCCGGGACTAGCGTCATCTATGAGCAGTTCTTC. The encoded protein is CASSQASGTSVIYEQFF.

The rearrangement joins TRBV11-1 to TRBJ2-5; 10 positions agree with TRBD2. The J call may be mistaken, given a closer DNA end match to TRBJ2-7. CDR3 size: 16 residues. Germline CDR1 reads SGHAT; CDR2 reads FQDESV (reference sequence). The CDR3, as DNA: TGTGCCAGCAGCTTAGATCTAGCGGGAGCCTCCTACGAGCAGTACTTC. Protein sequence: CASSLDLAGASYEQYF.

The rearrangement uses TRBV7-9 and TRBJ2-1, with TRBD2 matching over 10 bases. The CDR3 extends over 15 amino acids. The germline V gene has CDR1 SEHNR and CDR2 FQNEAQ (reference sequence). The V and J ends lost 1 base and 9 bases, in that order; junction bases with no gene match: 6. In DNA, the CDR3 is TGTGCCAGCAGCTTAGTGCTAGCGGGAGAAGGTGAGCAGTTCTTC. This sequence encodes CASSLVLAGEGEQFF.

This rearrangement joins TRBV6-1 to TRBJ2-4, with TRBD1 identical over 7 bases. Unmatched junction bases numbered 7, after V lost 8 bases and J lost 3 bases. The CDR3 spans 14 residues. Per the germline V gene, CDR1 is MNHNS and CDR2 is SASEGT. This CDR3 is CASSGQVDKNIQYF. DNA of the CDR3: TGTGCCAGCTCAGGACAGGTCGACAAAAACATTCAGTACTTC.

The genes are TRBV7-2 and TRBJ2-5; D gene uncertain. Germline CDR1 reads SGHTA; CDR2 reads FQGNSA. The CDR3 sequence is 16 residues long. Trimming stripped 2 bases from V and 0 bases from J, with 13 bases between. This CDR3 is CASSLNPHGYQETQYF. DNA for the CDR3: TGTGCCAGCAGCTTAAACCCCCACGGTTACCAAGAGACCCAGTACTTC.

The chain links TRBV2 to TRBJ1-2; D perhaps matches TRBD1 (5 bases). Per the germline V gene, CDR1 is SNHLY and CDR2 is FYNNEI. V dropped 2 bases and J dropped 4 bases, with 14 bases sitting between them. The CDR3 is 15 amino acids. CDR3 nucleotides: TGTGCCAGCAGTGAAAGCGGACAAGGTAGCTATGGCTACACCTTC. Its protein product is CASSESGQGSYGYTF. Complete variable domain (other parts from reference TRBV2 and TRBJ1-2): EPEVTQTPSHQVTQMGQEVILRCVPISNHLYFYWYRQILGQKVEFLVSFYNNEISEKSEIFDDQFSVERPDGSNFTLKIRSTKLEDSAMYFCASSESGQGSYGYTFGSGTRLTVV.

The J gene is TRBJ1-2, the V gene TRBV11-2; D is ambiguous. Per germline, CDR1 SGHAT and CDR2 FQNNGV. The V gene lost 8 bases and the J gene lost 4 bases, with 29 bases spanning the gap. The CDR3 totals 18 residues. CDR3 nucleotide sequence: TGTGCCAGCTCGTCAAGGATAGCAGGAGGAGGTTCTAGCTATGGCTACACCTTC. Its translation is CASSSRIAGGGSSYGYTF.

This sequence joins TRBV11-2 and TRBJ2-1; no clear D. The germline gives CDR1 SGHAT, CDR2 FQNNGV. The CDR3 is 15 residues long. The germline V and J ends were trimmed by 3 bases and 1 base, with 10 bases remaining between them. DNA of the CDR3: TGTGCCAGCAGCTTGTCTCCCCGGTCCTACAATGAGCAGTTCTTC. The encoded protein is CASSLSPRSYNEQFF.

The J gene is TRBJ2-5, the V gene TRBV18; D gene unclear. This CDR3 contains 10 residues. V dropped 5 bases and J dropped 6 bases, with 4 bases sitting between them. The germline CDR1 and CDR2 sequences are KGHSH and LQKENI. CDR3 coding DNA: TGTGCCAGCTCATCGCAGACCCAGTACTTC. It codes for CASSSQTQYF.

This chain joins TRBV7-2 and TRBJ1-4; 7 bases match TRBD1. This CDR3 has 15 residues. Trimming cost V 6 bases and J 5 bases; bases outside gene matches: 9. Germline V gene lookup returns CDR1 SGHTA and CDR2 FQGNSA. DNA of the CDR3: TGTGCCAGCAGTGTCACCGGGACAGTGAATGAAAAACTGTTTTTT. It is translated as CASSVTGTVNEKLFF.

J is TRBJ1-1 and V is TRBV10-3, with TRBD1 matching over 7 bases. This CDR3 has 15 amino acids. The V and J ends lost 1 base and 4 bases, in that order; junction bases with no gene match: 6. CDR1 is ENHRY, CDR2 SYGVKD, per germline. The CDR3 here is CAISEFEGASTEAFF. As DNA, the CDR3 is TGTGCCATCAGTGAGTTTGAGGGGGCGAGCACTGAAGCTTTCTTT.

This chain links TRBV19 with TRBJ2-5, with 7 nucleotides matching TRBD1. The J segment lost 2 bases and the V segment lost 6 bases, leaving 9 bases of the junction unmatched. The length of the CDR3 is 15 residues. Germline values: CDR1 LNHDA, CDR2 SQIVND (reference sequence). DNA of the CDR3: TGTGCCAGTAGCAGGGGACAGAGGGTACAAGAGACCCAGTACTTC. Protein sequence: CASSRGQRVQETQYF.

For the CDR3, the DNA is TGTGCCAGCAGCTTACCTAAATCCGTAGCGGGAGAACGATCCTACAATGAGCAGTTCTTC. Its protein product is CASSLPKSVAGERSYNEQFF. This chain connects TRBV7-8 to TRBJ2-1, with 9 bases matching TRBD2. V was pared by 2 bases and J by 1 base, with 15 bases of the junction left unmatched. The CDR3 is 20 residues long. Per the germline V gene, CDR1 is SGHVS and CDR2 is FQNEAQ.

This chain joins TRBV10-3 and TRBJ2-3, with 8 bases that match TRBD2. CDR1 ENHRY and CDR2 SYGVKD come from the germline V gene. This CDR3 has 20 amino acids. The trim removed 3 bases at V and 0 bases at J, leaving 17 bases unmatched. The CDR3 DNA follows: TGTGCCATCAGTGAAAGTACCCCCCTTAGGGCTAGCGGGAGCACAGATACGCAGTATTTT. It encodes CAISESTPLRASGSTDTQYF.

The chain couples TRBV27 to TRBJ2-3; D gene ambiguous. Germline CDR1 MNHEY, CDR2 SMNVEV (reference sequence). V was clipped by 6 bases and J by 4 bases, with 14 bases between them. There are 14 residues in the CDR3. CDR3 region: CASRTSDISDTQYF. CDR3 nucleotide sequence: TGTGCCAGCAGGACCAGCGACATATCAGATACGCAGTATTTT.

The CDR3 DNA is TGTGCCAGCAGTATCGGGGGGGACGAGCAGTACTTC. Translated, it gives CASSIGGDEQYF. This chain links TRBV28 with TRBJ2-7; 8 bases agree with TRBD2. This CDR3 comprises 12 residues. The J segment lost 5 bases and the V segment lost 5 bases, leaving 2 bases of the junction unmatched. Germline CDR1 reads MDHEN; CDR2 reads SYDVKM. Full variable domain (outside the CDR3, taken from reference TRBV28 and TRBJ2-7): DVKVTQSSRYLVKRTGEKVFLECVQDMDHENMFWYRQDPGLGLRLIYFSYDVKMKEKGDIPEGYSVSREKKERFSLILESASTNQTSMYLCASSIGGDEQYFGPGTRLTVT.

The CDR3 is CASRRPTSPNEQFF. CDR3 DNA: TGCGCCAGCAGGAGGCCGACTAGCCCCAATGAGCAGTTCTTC. The chain has TRBV10-2 and TRBJ2-1; 7 bases are shared with TRBD2. Germline V gene lookup returns CDR1 WSHSY and CDR2 SAAADI. V dropped 6 bases and J dropped 6; count of bases not matched to a gene: 8. The CDR3 length is 14 residues.

Of note for this clone: The same CDR3 can be traced to other DNA sequences in this sample. The chain is built from TRBV5-1 and TRBJ1-4; D unclear. The V gene's germline CDR1 is SGHRS and CDR2 YFSETQ. The V end was cut by 0 bases, the J end by 7 bases, with 7 bases between. This CDR3 is built from 13 residues. Written as DNA, the CDR3 is TGCGCCAGCAGCTTGGTTGTGTCTGAAAAACTGTTTTTT. Protein: CASSLVVSEKLFF.

This clone appeared a single time. The CDR3 DNA reads as TGTGCCAGCAGCTTAGGGGCTAGCGGATACGAGCAGTACTTC. This encodes CASSLGASGYEQYF. This sequence joins TRBV11-2 and TRBJ2-7; 7 nucleotides align to TRBD2. The CDR3 loop spans 14 amino acids. Germline V lookup: CDR1 SGHAT, CDR2 FQNNGV. V lost 1 base to trimming and J lost 4 bases; unmatched junction nucleotides: 4.

The V and J genes are TRBV15 and TRBJ2-3; D gene unclear. This CDR3 region has 16 residues. V lost 3 bases to trimming and J lost 3 bases, with 16 bases between them. Per the germline V gene, CDR1 is LNHNV and CDR2 is YYDKDF (reference sequence). DNA for the CDR3: TGTGCCACCAGCAGCTCTCCGGGTCCCCGGACAGATACGCAGTATTTT. Translation gives CATSSSPGPRTDTQYF.

The chain uses TRBV5-6 and TRBJ2-3, with 9 bases that match TRBD1. V shed 1 base and J 0 bases; nucleotides not matched to a gene: 12. Germline V gives CDR1 SGHDT, CDR2 YYEEEE. The CDR3 is made up of 19 amino acids. CDR3 bases: TGTGCCAGCAGCTTGTTTGGGACAGGGATGTATCTTAGCACAGATACGCAGTATTTT. Encoded protein: CASSLFGTGMYLSTDTQYF.

The rearrangement links TRBV6-1 to TRBJ1-4; D possibly corresponds to TRBD1 (5 bases). This CDR3 has 14 amino acids. Germline CDR1 is MNHNS and CDR2 is SASEGT. Between the trimmed V and J ends, which lost 2 bases and 5 bases, there was a span of 9 bases. CDR3 sequence reads: CASSERQQNEKLFF. As DNA, the CDR3 is TGTGCCAGCAGTGAACGACAGCAGAATGAAAAACTGTTTTTT.

V gene TRBV18 combines with J gene TRBJ2-7, with a tentative D call TRBD1 (5 bases). The germline V gene has CDR1 KGHSH and CDR2 LQKENI. Trimming removed 1 base at V and 1 base at J, with 11 bases between. CDR3 size: 15 residues. The CDR3 region is CASSPQGSRSYEQYF. In nucleotides, the CDR3 is TGTGCCAGCTCACCACAGGGGTCTCGTTCCTACGAGCAGTACTTC.

J is TRBJ2-4 and V is TRBV29-1; D ambiguous. CDR1 and CDR2 (germline): SQVTM, ANQGSEA. V was clipped by 6 bases and J by 6 bases, with 15 bases between them. The CDR3 covers 13 residues. The CDR3, as DNA: TGCAGCGTCGGGTCCTTGCAGACAAACATTCAGTACTTC. Protein product: CSVGSLQTNIQYF.

The gene calls are TRBV28 and TRBJ2-7, with TRBD2 identical over 7 bases. The CDR3 length is 13 residues. The V gene end was trimmed by 4 bases and the J gene end by 6 bases; junction bases not matched to a gene: 6. Germline V gene sequence: CDR1 MDHEN, CDR2 SYDVKM. CDR3 nucleotide sequence: TGTGCCAGCAGTTCCGCGGGAGCGGGCGAGCAGTACTTC. Its translation is CASSSAGAGEQYF.